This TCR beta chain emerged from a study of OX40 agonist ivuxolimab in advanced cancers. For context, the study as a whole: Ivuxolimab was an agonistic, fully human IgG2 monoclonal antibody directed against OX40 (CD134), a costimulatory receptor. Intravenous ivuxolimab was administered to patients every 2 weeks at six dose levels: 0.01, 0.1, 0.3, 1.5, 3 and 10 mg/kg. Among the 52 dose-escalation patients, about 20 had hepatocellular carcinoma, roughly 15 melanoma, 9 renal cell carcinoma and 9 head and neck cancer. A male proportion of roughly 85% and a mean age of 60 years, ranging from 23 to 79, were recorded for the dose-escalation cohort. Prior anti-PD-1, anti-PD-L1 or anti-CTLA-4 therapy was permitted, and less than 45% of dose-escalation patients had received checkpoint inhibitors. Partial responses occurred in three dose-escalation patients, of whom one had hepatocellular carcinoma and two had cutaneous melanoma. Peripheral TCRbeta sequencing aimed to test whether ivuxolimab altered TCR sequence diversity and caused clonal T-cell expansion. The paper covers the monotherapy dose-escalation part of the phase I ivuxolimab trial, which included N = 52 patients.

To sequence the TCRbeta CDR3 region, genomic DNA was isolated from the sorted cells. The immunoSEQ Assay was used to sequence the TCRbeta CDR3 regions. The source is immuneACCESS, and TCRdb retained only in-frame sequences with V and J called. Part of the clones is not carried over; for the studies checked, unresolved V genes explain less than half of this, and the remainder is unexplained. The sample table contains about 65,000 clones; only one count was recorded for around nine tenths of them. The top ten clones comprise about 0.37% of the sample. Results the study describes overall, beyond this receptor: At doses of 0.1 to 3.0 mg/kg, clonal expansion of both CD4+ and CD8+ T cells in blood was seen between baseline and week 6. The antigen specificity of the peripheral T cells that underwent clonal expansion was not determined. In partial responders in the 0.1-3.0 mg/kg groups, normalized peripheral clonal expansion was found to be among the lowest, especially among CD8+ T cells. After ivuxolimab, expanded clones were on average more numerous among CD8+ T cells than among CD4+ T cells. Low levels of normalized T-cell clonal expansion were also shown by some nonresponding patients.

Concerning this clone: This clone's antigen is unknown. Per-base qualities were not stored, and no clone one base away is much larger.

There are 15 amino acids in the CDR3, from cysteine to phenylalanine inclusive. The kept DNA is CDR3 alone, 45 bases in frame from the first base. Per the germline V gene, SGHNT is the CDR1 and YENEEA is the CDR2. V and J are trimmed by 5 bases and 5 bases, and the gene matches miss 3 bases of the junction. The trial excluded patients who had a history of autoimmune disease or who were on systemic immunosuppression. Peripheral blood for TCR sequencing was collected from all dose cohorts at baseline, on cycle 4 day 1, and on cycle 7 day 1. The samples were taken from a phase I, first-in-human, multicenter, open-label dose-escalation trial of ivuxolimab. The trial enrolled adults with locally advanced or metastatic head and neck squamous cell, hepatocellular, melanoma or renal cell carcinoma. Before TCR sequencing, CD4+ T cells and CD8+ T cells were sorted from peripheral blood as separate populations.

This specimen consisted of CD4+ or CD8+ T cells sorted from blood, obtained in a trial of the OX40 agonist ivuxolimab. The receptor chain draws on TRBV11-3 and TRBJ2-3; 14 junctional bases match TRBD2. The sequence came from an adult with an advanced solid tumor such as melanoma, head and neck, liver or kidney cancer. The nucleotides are TGTGCCAGCAGCCCTGGGACTAGCGGGGGAGATACGCAGTATTTT. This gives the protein CASSPGTSGGDTQYF.